This T cell receptor beta chain appears in the sequencing data of a study of Ad26.COV2.S vaccination and SARS-CoV-2 variants. At the level of the study: The donor was enrolled in the Ad26.COV2.S arm of the COV1001 trial. Study-wide points: Following vaccination, spike-specific CD8+ and CD4+ T cell responses reportedly exhibited substantial breadth. The analyses of TCR breadth and depth may have understated the size of total T cell responses.

Germline loops: CDR1 MNHNS, CDR2 SASEGT. The CDR3 loop spans 13 amino acids. Germline trimming cut 2 bases from V and 6 bases from J; bases unmatched to any gene: 4. The assay was immunoSEQ multiplex PCR, and TCRdb's table has in-frame clones only and misses some. The repertoire holds 350,000 to 400,000 clones, with roughly nine tenths as singletons. As to treatment: 15 to 20 received Ad26.COV2.S at low or high dose, single or two shots; about 5 received placebo; per-sample allocation not given. After the first vaccine or placebo injection, samples were drawn on day 63. Donation came from an adult in Boston who was aged 18-55 years. With regard to this clone: Its specificity is unknown.

This receptor was taken from a person between 18 and 60 years old who received the Ad26.COV2.S COVID-19 vaccine or a placebo. The chain links TRBV6-1 to TRBJ2-7; TRBD2 agrees at 7 bases. The source was peripheral blood, collected in a trial of Ad26.COV2.S vaccine versus placebo. CDR3 amino acids: CASSEFREGEQYF. The CDR3 nucleotides are TGTGCCAGCAGTGAATTCAGGGAGGGCGAGCAGTACTTC.